This TCR beta chain was found in a study of T-cell reconstitution after alpha-beta-depleted transplantation in children. General study points: Expanded graft clones numbering several hundred reportedly gave rise to alpha-beta T cells about two months after transplant. Surviving recipient T cells and intrathymic progenitors accounted for some patients' high TCRbeta diversity at day 60. One year post-transplant, T-cell counts and diversity were largely derived from T cells produced anew.

About this clonotype itself: Its antigen is not identified.

For TCRbeta, the library was prepared with unique molecular identifiers. In TCRdb, the PCR reads were re-called with MiXCR into one record per CDR3 protein. This sample has a few hundred thousand distinct CDR3 sequences, with under 15% found just once. CDR1 is MGHDK and CDR2 is SYGVNS in the germline V gene. The CDR3 is 16 amino acids. The junction had 10 bases not matched to a gene; V was cut back by 5 bases and J by 3 bases. V gene TRBV25-1 combines with J gene TRBJ2-1, with 7 bases aligning to TRBD2. Sequenced material: PBMCs, mostly from graft donor cells, taken 360 days after TCRalphabeta/CD19-depleted stem cell transplant. The TCR comes from a male patient between 10 and 17 years old who had a stem cell transplant for acute myeloid leukemia, so the T cells may come from the graft donor. The CDR3 spells CASSPSGPAYYNEQFF. Written as DNA, the CDR3 is TGTGCCAGCAGTCCTAGCGGACCGGCTTACTACAATGAGCAGTTCTTC.